The 2 T cell receptor beta chains below all came from one sample that was sequenced in a study of blood T cell repertoires in COVID-19. Here immunoSEQ multiplex PCR was the method, and the copy in TCRdb shows in-frame clones only, minus some. The sample lists about 180,000 clones, around three quarters occurring once. Specimen: peripheral blood. All receptors derive from a man between 65 and 85 years old with active or convalescent COVID-19.

V usage is TRBV6-5 and J usage is TRBJ2-1; perhaps TRBD1 as D (6 bases). Trimming cost V 6 bases and J 3 bases, with 12 bases left between them. The CDR3 extends over 14 amino acids. Per the germline V gene, CDR1 is MNHEY and CDR2 is SVGAGI. The CDR3 loop reads CASRPQGSYNEQFF. The CDR3 bases are TGTGCCAGCAGACCACAGGGTAGCTACAATGAGCAGTTCTTC.

J is TRBJ2-5 and V is TRBV7-9; D is perhaps TRBD1 (5 bases). Germline V CDR1 and CDR2: SEHNR, FQNEAQ (reference sequence). V was clipped by 0 bases and J by 1 base, with 12 bases between them. The CDR3 runs 16 residues. CDR3 nucleotides: TGTGCCAGCAGCTTAGCGGTGTTCCAGGGCCAAGAGACCCAGTACTTC. It yields the protein CASSLAVFQGQETQYF.